The 6 T cell receptor beta chains below were found in one sample sequenced in a study of OX40 agonist ivuxolimab in advanced cancers. Sequenced by immunoSEQ multiplex PCR; TCRdb stores in-frame clones only, minus some. In the table there are some 50,000 clones, roughly 82% of which are singletons. The input for sequencing was CD4+ or CD8+ T cells sorted from blood, taken in a trial of the OX40 agonist ivuxolimab. The receptors stem from an adult with an advanced solid tumor such as melanoma, head and neck, liver or kidney cancer.

The chain has TRBV11-2 and TRBJ1-4; TRBD1 agrees at 7 bases. Germline V CDR1 and CDR2: SGHAT, FQNNGV. This CDR3 has 16 residues. The V and J ends lost 1 base and 7 bases, in that order; junction bases with no gene match: 9. CDR3 in DNA: TGTGCCAGCAGCTTAGTGGCCCAGGGGGGAGGTGAAAAACTGTTTTTT. Its protein product is CASSLVAQGGGEKLFF.

The chain combines TRBV7-3 with TRBJ1-4, with a tentative D call TRBD1 (6 bases). Between the trimmed V and J ends, which lost 5 bases and 1 base, there was a span of 14 bases. CDR1 is SGHTA, CDR2 FQGTGA, per germline. The CDR3 covers 16 residues. The CDR3: CASSSGTTLTNEKLFF. CDR3 bases: TGTGCCAGCAGCAGCGGGACAACTTTAACTAATGAAAAACTGTTTTTT.

The chain carries TRBV6-5 and TRBJ1-1; possible D gene TRBD1, 6 bases. The V and J ends lost 5 bases and 3 bases respectively, with 13 bases between them. CDR1 and CDR2 (germline): MNHEY, SVGAGI. The CDR3 runs to 14 residues. The CDR3 region is CASSNRGADTEAFF. CDR3 DNA: TGTGCCAGCAGTAATCGGGGGGCCGACACTGAAGCTTTCTTT.

This chain links TRBV10-3 with TRBJ2-3; D uncertain. The germline V gene encodes CDR1 ENHRY and CDR2 SYGVKD. This CDR3 region has 13 residues. V lost 0 bases and J lost 2, with 3 bases in between. CDR3 protein: CAISESTTDTQYF. The CDR3 coding sequence is TGTGCCATCAGTGAGTCTACCACAGATACGCAGTATTTT.

V usage is TRBV5-1 and J usage is TRBJ1-3; D is unclear. V was pared by 2 bases and J by 0 bases, with 15 bases between. The V gene's germline CDR1 is SGHRS and CDR2 YFSETQ. The CDR3 is 17 residues long. Written as DNA, the CDR3 is TGCGCCAGCAGCTTCCAAGGACCTTATAGCTCTGGAAACACCATATATTTT. It encodes CASSFQGPYSSGNTIYF.

CDR3 bases: TGTGCCAGTAGTCAGTATAGCAATCAGCCCCAGCATTTT. It is translated as CASSQYSNQPQHF. The V and J genes are TRBV19 and TRBJ1-5; D not certain. The germline V and J ends were trimmed by 5 bases and 0 bases, with 5 bases remaining between them. Germline V gene sequence: CDR1 LNHDA, CDR2 SQIVND (reference sequence). The CDR3 has 13 residues.